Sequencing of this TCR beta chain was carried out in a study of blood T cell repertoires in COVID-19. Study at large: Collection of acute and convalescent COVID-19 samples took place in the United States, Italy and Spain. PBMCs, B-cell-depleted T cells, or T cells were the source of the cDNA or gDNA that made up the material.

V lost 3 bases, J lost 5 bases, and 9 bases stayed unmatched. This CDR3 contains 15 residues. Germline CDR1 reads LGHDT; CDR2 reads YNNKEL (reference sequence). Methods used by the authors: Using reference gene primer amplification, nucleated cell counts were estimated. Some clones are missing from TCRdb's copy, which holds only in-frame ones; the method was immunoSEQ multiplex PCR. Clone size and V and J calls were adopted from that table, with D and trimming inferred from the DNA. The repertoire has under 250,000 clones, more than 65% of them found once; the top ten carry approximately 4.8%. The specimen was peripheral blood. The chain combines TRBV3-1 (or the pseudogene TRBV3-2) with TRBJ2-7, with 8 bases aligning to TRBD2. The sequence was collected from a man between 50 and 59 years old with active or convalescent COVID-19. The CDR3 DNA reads TGTGCCAGCAGCCAGGGCCTAGCGGGTTACCACGAGCAGTACTTC. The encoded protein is CASSQGLAGYHEQYF.